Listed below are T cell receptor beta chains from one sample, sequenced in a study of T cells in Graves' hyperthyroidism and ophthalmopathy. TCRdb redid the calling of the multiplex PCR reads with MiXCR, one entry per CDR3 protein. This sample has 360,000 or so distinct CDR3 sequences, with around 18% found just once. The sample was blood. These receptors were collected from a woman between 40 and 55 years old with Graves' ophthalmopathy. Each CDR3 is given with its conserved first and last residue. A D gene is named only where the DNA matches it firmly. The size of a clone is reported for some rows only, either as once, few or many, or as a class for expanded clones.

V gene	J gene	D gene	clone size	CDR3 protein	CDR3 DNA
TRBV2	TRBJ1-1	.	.	CASSEVGSEAFF	TGTGCCAGCAGTGAAGTAGGGTCTGAAGCTTTCTTT
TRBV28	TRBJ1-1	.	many	CASSPPSEGNTEAFF	TGTGCCAGCAGTCCCCCCTCGGAGGGGAACACTGAAGCTTTCTTT
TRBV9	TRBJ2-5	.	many	CASSVALRGETQYF	TGTGCCAGCAGCGTAGCTCTTCGTGGAGAGACCCAGTACTTC
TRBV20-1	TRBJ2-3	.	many	CSARGPQGLAPTQYF	TGCAGTGCTAGAGGTCCGCAAGGTTTGGCCCCTACGCAGTATTTT
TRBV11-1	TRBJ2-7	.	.	CASSFKEGPYEQYF	TGTGCCAGCAGCTTCAAGGAGGGCCCGTACGAGCAGTACTTC
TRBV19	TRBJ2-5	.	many	CASGLETQYF	TGTGCCTCGGGACTAGAGACCCAGTACTTC
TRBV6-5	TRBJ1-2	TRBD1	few	CASSYSIGTVYGYTF	TGTGCCAGCAGTTACTCGATCGGGACAGTTTATGGCTACACCTTC
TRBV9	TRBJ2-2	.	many	CASSEGSEYTGELFF	TGTGCCAGCAGCGAGGGCAGCGAGTACACCGGGGAGCTGTTTTTT
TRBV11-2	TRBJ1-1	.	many	CASSLVFRNTEAFF	TGTGCCAGCAGCTTGGTGTTTAGGAACACTGAAGCTTTCTTT
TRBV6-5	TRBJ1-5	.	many	CASSSVKGSLYSNQPQHF	TGTGCCAGCAGCAGCGTAAAGGGGTCCCTCTATAGCAATCAGCCCCAGCATTTT
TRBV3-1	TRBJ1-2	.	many	CASSQEALGYTF	TGTGCCAGCAGCCAAGAGGCGCTTGGCTACACCTTC
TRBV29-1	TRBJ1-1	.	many	CSVGEGTNTEAFF	TGCAGCGTTGGAGAGGGGACGAACACTGAAGCTTTCTTT
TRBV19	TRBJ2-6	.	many	CASSMAPRWAGDLQAGANVLTF	TGTGCCAGTAGTATGGCCCCCCGTTGGGCAGGGGACCTTCAGGCTGGGGCCAACGTCCTGACTTTC
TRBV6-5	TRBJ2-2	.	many	CASHRVPGELFF	TGTGCCAGCCACAGAGTACCCGGGGAGCTGTTTTTT
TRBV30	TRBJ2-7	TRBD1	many	CAWNPGTAYEQYF	TGTGCCTGGAACCCTGGGACAGCCTACGAGCAGTACTTC
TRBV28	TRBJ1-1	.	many	CASTKGRQMNTEAFF	TGTGCCAGCACCAAAGGACGGCAAATGAACACTGAAGCTTTCTTT
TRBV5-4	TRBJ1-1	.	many	CASSLTGRKNTEAFF	TGTGCCAGCAGCTTAACAGGTAGGAAGAACACTGAAGCTTTCTTT
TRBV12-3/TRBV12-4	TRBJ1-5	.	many	CASTQELNSNQPQHF	TGTGCCAGCACCCAGGAGCTGAATAGCAATCAGCCCCAGCATTTT
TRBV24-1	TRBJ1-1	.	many	CATRSTTSDTEAFF	TGTGCCACCCGATCAACTACCTCAGACACTGAAGCTTTCTTT